Detailed here is one T cell receptor (beta chain). The antigen remains unidentified. Different DNA sequences within this sample yield the same CDR3. The sorted conventional CD4+ T cells were CD25-low and CD127-high, with genomic DNA sequenced. This record comes from a study of regulatory and conventional T cells in RAG deficiency. Study-level findings and limits: Compared with controls, unique Treg TCR beta sequences dropped roughly 94-fold in Omenn syndrome and CID/AS.

Only in-frame clones appear in the TCRdb table, and some are missing; sequencing was by immunoSEQ multiplex PCR. There are about 30,000 clones in the sample; roughly 96% occur only once, and 0.15% to 0.2% lies in the top ten. The CDR3 spans 14 residues. Unmatched junction bases numbered 8, after V lost 7 bases and J lost 10 bases. Germline CDR1 and CDR2: MNHNY and SVGAGI (reference sequence). The sample was also reused in another study, on regulatory T cells. That paper states: Amplification used 52 TRBV primers and 13 TRBJ primers.

The TCR sequence derives from a human donor in good health. The rearrangement joins TRBV6-6 to TRBJ1-6, with TRBD1 matching 9 bases. The specimen was CD25- CD4+ T cells sorted from blood. Here the CDR3 DNA reads TGTGCCAGCACCCCGGACAGGGGTAAATCACCCCTCCACTTT. This sequence encodes CASTPDRGKSPLHF.